This T cell receptor beta chain was sequenced in a study of cytotoxic CD8 clonotypes in ibrutinib-treated CLL (dated by TCRdb to the early 2020s). With regard to the full study: The cohort was composed of 10 to 11 relapsed/refractory and about 15 treatment-naive patients; IGHV unmutated status was identified in roughly 17 patients. Every sample from remission and from progressive disease was obtained while the patients were still on ibrutinib. Cryopreserved peripheral blood mononuclear cells were collected at three points: before therapy, at response, and at either sustained remission or disease progression. Responses were partial in 24 patients and complete in 2; after median about 5.5 years follow-up, 14 stayed in remission and some twelve progressed. The response samples were drawn at a median of roughly twelve months into treatment, with a range of roughly 6 to 36 months. Of the approximately 87 people in the trial, about two dozen had longitudinal samples available. An average of 255,043 productive templates and around 100,000 productive rearrangements was obtained per sample.

CDR1 SGHTA and CDR2 FQGNSA were looked up in the germline V gene. The CDR3 sequence holds 17 residues, the cysteine and phenylalanine included. Of the read, only the CDR3 DNA is kept; its 51 bases are in frame from base 1. Trimming leaves V shorter by 0 bases and J shorter by 5 bases, with the junction holding 13 bases beyond the gene matches. On a MiSeq, deep resolution sequencing aimed for a depth between 1 in 1 million and 1 in 200,000 T cells, with each clonotype covered around 9.2x on average. The immunoSEQ hsTCRB Kit was used to generate the TCR beta libraries. In the authors' own workflow: Data were analyzed with ImmunoSEQ Data Assistant and ImmunoSEQ Analyzer, with V, D and J genes assigned per IMGT definitions. Clonality, with values ranging from 0 to 1, was calculated as one minus the normalized Shannon entropy of productive rearrangement frequencies. Public clonotype analysis was restricted to overrepresented clonotypes comprising at least 0.05% of each patient's repertoire. Thirteen age-matched healthy donor repertoires from immuneACCESS were used as controls for clonality. In its TCRdb copy, this immuneACCESS table keeps in-frame sequences only and misses some clones. Where compared with another copy, unresolved V genes explain less than half of these, and the others have no known cause. Clone size and the V and J calls come from that table; the DNA yielded D and trimming. The sample profile shows roughly 150,000 clones; 81% of them were found once. The ten top clones hold under 2.5% of the sample.

Summary of the overall study and its limitations: Clonality rose at ibrutinib response, remained stable during sustained remission, and dropped back toward baseline at progression. At baseline, clonality was higher than in age-matched healthy donors and showed a strong correlation with circulating CD8+ T-cell counts. Public clonotypes were found to be uncommon and were observed to contract or remain stable during treatment; the increase in clonality was shown to reflect expansion of private clonotypes at ibrutinib response. Sustained-remission and progressing patients did not have matched sampling times, and lymph node repertoires were not examined.

The time point label for this specimen denotes: about twelve months on ibrutinib. Around 2 micrograms of genomic DNA were extracted from cryopreserved PBMCs for TCR beta library preparation. Longitudinal blood samples from CLL patients on ibrutinib monotherapy were analyzed using high-throughput TCR beta sequencing. The patients were enrolled in a single-center, open-label phase 2 trial of ibrutinib monotherapy. About this clone itself: Its specific antigen is unknown. No quality values exist for individual bases; no much larger clone is one base distant.

This receptor was obtained from a human donor with chronic lymphocytic leukemia. The rearranged segments are TRBV7-2 and TRBJ2-7, with TRBD2 matching 7 junction bases. This specimen was PBMCs, taken after 12 months of ibrutinib treatment. The CDR3 region reads CASSLAAPGTKGHEQYF. The DNA is as follows: TGTGCCAGCAGCTTAGCCGCCCCCGGGACTAAGGGCCACGAGCAGTACTTC. Outside the CDR3, residues come from the reference TRBV7-2 and TRBJ2-7 proteins, so the full variable domain is: GAGVSQSPSNKVTEKGKDVELRCDPISGHTALYWYRQSLGQGLEFLIYFQGNSAPDKSGLPSDRFSAERTGGSVSTLTIQRTQQEDSAVYLCASSLAAPGTKGHEQYFGPGTRLTVT.